These T cell receptor beta chains were read from a single sample in a study of blood T cell repertoires in COVID-19. The assay was immunoSEQ multiplex PCR, and TCRdb's table has in-frame clones only and misses some. The table includes roughly 120,000 clones, around 81% detected once. The sample taken for sequencing was peripheral blood. The receptors come from a man in his sixties or seventies with acute or convalescent COVID-19. The conserved cysteine and the conserved F or W are not part of the CDR3 here. Some rows have no size entry. The others give once, few or many, or a class for an expanded clone.

J | length | V | size | CDR3
TRBJ1-2 | 10 | TRBV30 | . | AWSGQGVGYT
TRBJ2-2 | 15 | TRBV27 | . | ASSTLSSVSNTGELF
TRBJ2-6 | 13 | TRBV7-2 | . | ASSLVGAGANVLT
TRBJ1-1 | 13 | TRBV4-1 | . | ASSPGLGGQTEAF
TRBJ1-1 | 14 | TRBV7-9 | . | ASSIYYRGRSTEAF
TRBJ2-1 | 10 | TRBV9 | few | ASSPQVNEQF
TRBJ2-2 | 14 | TRBV4-1 | . | ASSQDSRGWTGELF
TRBJ1-2 | 11 | TRBV15 | . | ATSAGGVDGYT
TRBJ1-1 | 12 | TRBV7-2 | . | ASSLVPGNTEAF
TRBJ1-1 | 14 | TRBV4-2 | once | ASSQDGQGRRSEAF
TRBJ1-6 | 11 | TRBV12-3/TRBV12-4 | . | ASRPELDSPLH
TRBJ1-6 | 11 | TRBV6-2/TRBV6-3 | . | ASSYPDNSPLH
TRBJ1-6 | 11 | TRBV6-5 | . | AARDRGRSPLH
TRBJ1-1 | 12 | TRBV4-2 | . | ASSQGTGRGEAF
TRBJ1-2 | 10 | TRBV7-9 | . | ASSFGDYGYT
TRBJ2-1 | 11 | TRBV4-3 | . | ASSHPGGVEQF
TRBJ2-1 | 14 | TRBV21-1 | . | AREYDRGSFYNEQF
TRBJ2-7 | 11 | TRBV29-1 | . | SVESGQGSEQY
TRBJ2-3 | 13 | TRBV6-5 | . | ASIFSGGLTDTQY
TRBJ1-1 | 14 | TRBV5-4 | . | ASSGTMTGVDTEAF
TRBJ2-5 | 10 | TRBV29-1 | . | SVGTGEETQY
TRBJ2-2 | 12 | TRBV7-3 | . | ASSPDRAGGELF
TRBJ1-4 | 12 | TRBV5-4 | . | ASSLGGLNEKLF
TRBJ1-5 | 11 | TRBV5-1 | . | ASSLEGAQPQH
TRBJ1-3 | 12 | TRBV11-2 | few | ASSLTFSGNTIY
TRBJ1-3 | 13 | TRBV6-1 | . | ASSEPPGSGNTIY
TRBJ1-4 | 14 | TRBV19 | . | ASSIHRQLRAEKLF
TRBJ1-2 | 11 | TRBV11-1 | . | ASTAQGADGYT
TRBJ1-2 | 11 | TRBV7-8 | . | ASSPGSPYGYT
TRBJ1-3 | 10 | TRBV6-5 | few | ATLYSGNTIY
TRBJ2-5 | 14 | TRBV3-1/TRBV3-2 | . | ASSQGSGSLVETQY
TRBJ2-1 | 14 | TRBV5-1 | . | ASSLVSSGRYNEQF
TRBJ1-1 | 13 | TRBV5-5 | . | ASSLEGRMNTEAF
TRBJ1-2 | 12 | TRBV9 | . | ASSLRDSLYGYT
TRBJ1-3 | 15 | TRBV7-2 | few | ASSPMGRRISGNTIY
TRBJ2-7 | 10 | TRBV11-3 | . | ASSPNSYEQY
TRBJ2-3 | 12 | TRBV18 | . | ASFDRPSGGAQY
TRBJ1-5 | 12 | TRBV7-2 | . | ASSNQGAYQPQH
TRBJ1-6 | 13 | TRBV9 | once | ASSDRTGVNSPLH
TRBJ2-7 | 13 | TRBV11-1 | . | ASSLGGTVRGEQY
TRBJ2-2 | 14 | TRBV15 | . | ATSRWTGGVHGELF
TRBJ1-5 | 9 | TRBV20-1 | . | SASNNQPQH
TRBJ1-1 | 12 | TRBV5-1 | . | ASSSGGLGTEAF
TRBJ1-1 | 13 | TRBV11-3 | once | ASSLGAGMNTEAF
TRBJ2-5 | 13 | TRBV11-3 | . | ASSSRSGGVETQY
TRBJ2-6 | 16 | TRBV18 | . | ASSRRTGANSGANVLT